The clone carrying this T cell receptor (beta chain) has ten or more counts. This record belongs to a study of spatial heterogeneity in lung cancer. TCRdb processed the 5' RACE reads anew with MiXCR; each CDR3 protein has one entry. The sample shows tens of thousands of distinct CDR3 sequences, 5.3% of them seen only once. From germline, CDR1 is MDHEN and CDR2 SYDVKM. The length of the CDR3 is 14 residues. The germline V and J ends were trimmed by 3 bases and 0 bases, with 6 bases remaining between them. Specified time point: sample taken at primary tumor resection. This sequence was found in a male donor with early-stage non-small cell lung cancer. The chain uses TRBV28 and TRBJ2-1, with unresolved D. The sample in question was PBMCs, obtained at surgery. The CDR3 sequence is CASSFLSSYNEQFF. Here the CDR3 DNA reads TGTGCCAGCAGTTTTCTGAGCTCCTACAATGAGCAGTTCTTC.